The rows below give T cell receptor beta chains drawn from one sample of a study of control samples from healthy donors and cancer patients. The repertoire was sequenced with immunoSEQ multiplex PCR; TCRdb's copy has only in-frame clones and lacks some. This table has about 51,000 clones, roughly 90% appearing once. Sequencing was carried out using PBMCs. The receptors shown here come from a man aged 40-49 years with colorectal cancer. CDR3s include the opening cysteine and the closing phenylalanine or tryptophan. The order of the fields is clone size, J gene, V gene, D gene, CDR3 protein, CDR3 DNA. D genes are given only for firm matches. Clone size is not always given. Where it is, it says once, few, many or a class for expanded clones.

size: NA; J: TRBJ1-4; V: TRBV7-9; D: NA; CDR3: CASSLPQEGVGEKLFF; DNA: TGTGCCAGCAGCTTACCACAGGAGGGGGTCGGTGAAAAACTGTTTTTT
size: NA; J: TRBJ1-1; V: TRBV2; D: NA; CDR3: CATSRQNTEAFF; DNA: TGTGCCACCTCAAGACAGAACACTGAAGCTTTCTTT
size: once; J: TRBJ2-1; V: TRBV27; D: NA; CDR3: CASSWGSYNEQFF; DNA: TGTGCCAGCAGTTGGGGATCTTACAATGAGCAGTTCTTC
size: NA; J: TRBJ1-3; V: TRBV4-3; D: NA; CDR3: CASSQDPQGSGNTIYF; DNA: TGCGCCAGCAGCCAAGATCCCCAGGGCTCAGGAAACACCATATATTTT
size: NA; J: TRBJ2-7; V: TRBV11-2; D: NA; CDR3: CASSLETDYEQYF; DNA: TGTGCCAGCAGCTTAGAGACCGACTACGAGCAGTACTTC
size: few; J: TRBJ2-1; V: TRBV7-3; D: NA; CDR3: CASSQGPLRVQFF; DNA: TGTGCCAGCAGCCAAGGCCCCCTCCGGGTCCAGTTCTTC
size: once; J: TRBJ2-5; V: TRBV7-9; D: TRBD2; CDR3: CASNPIAGADQETQYF; DNA: TGTGCCAGCAACCCTATAGCGGGAGCGGACCAAGAGACCCAGTACTTC
size: once; J: TRBJ2-1; V: TRBV10-3; D: NA; CDR3: CAISDGGRGVYNEQFF; DNA: TGTGCCATCAGTGATGGGGGGAGAGGAGTCTACAATGAGCAGTTCTTC
size: NA; J: TRBJ2-7; V: TRBV5-4; D: TRBD2; CDR3: CASSLRLAGSSSYEQYF; DNA: TGTGCCAGCAGCTTGCGTCTAGCGGGTTCAAGCTCCTACGAGCAGTACTTC
size: NA; J: TRBJ1-2; V: TRBV28; D: TRBD1; CDR3: CASSRSQGAVDGYTF; DNA: TGTGCCAGCAGCCGGAGCCAGGGGGCGGTAGATGGCTACACCTTC
size: NA; J: TRBJ2-1; V: TRBV18; D: NA; CDR3: CASSPPGELEQFF; DNA: TGTGCCAGCTCACCACCAGGGGAGCTAGAGCAGTTCTTC
size: NA; J: TRBJ1-3; V: TRBV2; D: NA; CDR3: CASKLSGNTIYF; DNA: TGTGCCAGCAAACTCTCTGGAAACACCATATATTTT
size: NA; J: TRBJ2-1; V: TRBV28; D: TRBD2; CDR3: CASSQPGLAGEGEQFF; DNA: TGTGCCAGCAGTCAACCGGGACTAGCGGGAGAGGGTGAGCAGTTCTTC
size: NA; J: TRBJ2-7; V: TRBV13; D: NA; CDR3: CASSFSLATRAYEQYF; DNA: TGTGCCAGCAGCTTTTCCCTAGCGACTCGTGCCTACGAGCAGTACTTC
size: once; J: TRBJ1-5; V: TRBV6-4; D: NA; CDR3: CASSGQAYNQPQHF; DNA: TGTGCCAGCAGTGGACAGGCATACAATCAGCCCCAGCATTTT
size: NA; J: TRBJ1-1; V: TRBV7-8; D: NA; CDR3: CASSLAREPEAFF; DNA: TGTGCCAGCAGCCTCGCGAGGGAACCTGAAGCTTTCTTT
size: NA; J: TRBJ2-7; V: TRBV2; D: TRBD1; CDR3: CASSQTGGGYEQYF; DNA: TGTGCCAGCAGTCAGACAGGGGGTGGGTACGAGCAGTACTTC
size: NA; J: TRBJ1-2; V: TRBV7-2; D: TRBD1; CDR3: CASSAITGQSGYGYTF; DNA: TGTGCCAGCAGCGCAATTACGGGACAGAGCGGCTATGGCTACACCTTC
size: NA; J: TRBJ2-3; V: TRBV27; D: TRBD1; CDR3: CASSRRDRSTDTQYF; DNA: TGTGCCAGCAGTCGCCGGGACAGGAGCACAGATACGCAGTATTTT
size: NA; J: TRBJ1-2; V: TRBV7-8; D: TRBD1; CDR3: CASSFDNRGLPYGYTF; DNA: TGTGCCAGCAGCTTTGATAATAGGGGGCTGCCCTATGGCTACACCTTC
size: NA; J: TRBJ2-7; V: TRBV4-2; D: TRBD1; CDR3: CASSQFLTGVSYEQYF; DNA: TGTGCCAGCAGCCAATTTTTAACAGGGGTCTCCTACGAGCAGTACTTC
size: NA; J: TRBJ2-7; V: TRBV7-9; D: TRBD2; CDR3: CASSASGRSYEQYF; DNA: TGTGCCAGCAGTGCTAGCGGGAGGTCCTACGAGCAGTACTTC
size: once; J: TRBJ1-5; V: TRBV28; D: TRBD1; CDR3: CASSLRSPHGTGDDQPQHF; DNA: TGTGCCAGCAGTTTAAGGTCCCCCCACGGGACAGGGGACGATCAGCCCCAGCATTTT
size: NA; J: TRBJ2-1; V: TRBV12-5; D: TRBD2; CDR3: CASAERGEYNEQFF; DNA: TGTGCTAGTGCTGAGCGGGGGGAGTACAATGAGCAGTTCTTC
size: NA; J: TRBJ2-1; V: TRBV5-1; D: TRBD1; CDR3: CASSSTRDSSYNEQFF; DNA: TGCGCCAGCAGCTCAACGAGGGACAGCTCCTACAATGAGCAGTTCTTC
size: NA; J: TRBJ2-7; V: TRBV7-2; D: TRBD2; CDR3: CASSPVGLAGTYEQYF; DNA: TGTGCCAGCAGCCCCGTGGGCCTAGCGGGAACCTACGAGCAGTACTTC
size: NA; J: TRBJ1-1; V: TRBV6-4; D: NA; CDR3: CASPPRGTEAFF; DNA: TGTGCCAGCCCCCCCCGGGGGACAGAAGCTTTCTTT
size: NA; J: TRBJ1-2; V: TRBV12-3/TRBV12-4; D: NA; CDR3: CASTVEGVYGYTF; DNA: TGTGCCAGCACCGTTGAGGGAGTCTATGGCTACACCTTC
size: NA; J: TRBJ2-7; V: TRBV5-1; D: TRBD2; CDR3: CASSSSLAGGPYEQYF; DNA: TGCGCCAGCAGCTCCTCCCTAGCGGGGGGTCCTTACGAGCAGTACTTC
size: NA; J: TRBJ2-5; V: TRBV5-4; D: NA; CDR3: CASSFGSQETQYF; DNA: TGTGCCAGCAGCTTCGGGAGCCAAGAGACCCAGTACTTC
size: NA; J: TRBJ2-7; V: TRBV3-1/TRBV3-2; D: TRBD2; CDR3: CASSREGTSGYYEQYF; DNA: TGTGCCAGCAGCCGAGAAGGGACTAGCGGTTACTACGAGCAGTACTTC
size: NA; J: TRBJ2-3; V: TRBV27; D: NA; CDR3: CASSWSSVGTDTQYF; DNA: TGTGCCAGCAGTTGGTCTAGCGTCGGCACAGATACGCAGTATTTT
size: NA; J: TRBJ2-1; V: TRBV7-8; D: NA; CDR3: CASSPQTIGSYNEQFF; DNA: TGTGCCAGCAGCCCCCAGACCATCGGGTCCTACAATGAGCAGTTCTTC
size: NA; J: TRBJ2-7; V: TRBV30; D: TRBD2; CDR3: CAWSLPTSGGSYEQYF; DNA: TGTGCCTGGAGTCTACCTACTAGCGGGGGTTCCTACGAGCAGTACTTC
size: few; J: TRBJ1-1; V: TRBV5-1; D: NA; CDR3: CASSLDRPNTEAFF; DNA: TGCGCCAGCAGCTTGGACCGGCCTAACACTGAAGCTTTCTTT
size: NA; J: TRBJ2-1; V: TRBV24-1; D: NA; CDR3: CATSDPTGYNEQFF; DNA: TGTGCCACCAGTGATCCCACAGGGTACAATGAGCAGTTCTTC
size: NA; J: TRBJ1-4; V: TRBV6-6; D: NA; CDR3: CASSGEGRWNEKLFF; DNA: TGTGCCAGCAGTGGGGAGGGGCGGTGGAATGAAAAACTGTTTTTT
size: NA; J: TRBJ2-1; V: TRBV4-1; D: NA; CDR3: CASSQATVNNEQFF; DNA: TGCGCCAGCAGCCAAGCCACAGTAAACAATGAGCAGTTCTTC
size: NA; J: TRBJ1-6; V: TRBV9; D: NA; CDR3: CASSVASGRGNSPLHF; DNA: TGTGCCAGCAGCGTAGCTTCTGGCAGGGGAAATTCACCCCTCCACTTT
size: NA; J: TRBJ2-6; V: TRBV5-1; D: TRBD1; CDR3: CASSADRGLYGANVLTF; DNA: TGCGCCAGCAGTGCGGACAGGGGGTTGTATGGGGCCAACGTCCTGACTTTC
size: NA; J: TRBJ1-5; V: TRBV10-3; D: NA; CDR3: CAISDSREGNQPQHF; DNA: TGTGCCATCAGTGATTCCAGGGAGGGCAATCAGCCCCAGCATTTT
size: NA; J: TRBJ2-1; V: TRBV9; D: NA; CDR3: CASSVAGSDNEQFF; DNA: TGTGCCAGCAGCGTAGCCGGGAGTGACAATGAGCAGTTCTTC
size: NA; J: TRBJ2-3; V: TRBV10-3; D: TRBD2; CDR3: CAISWTSGTTDTQYF; DNA: TGTGCCATCAGTTGGACTAGCGGAACCACAGATACGCAGTATTTT
size: NA; J: TRBJ1-1; V: TRBV11-3; D: NA; CDR3: CASSWGQNTEAFF; DNA: TGTGCCAGCAGCTGGGGACAGAACACTGAAGCTTTCTTT
size: once; J: TRBJ1-1; V: TRBV11-3; D: TRBD1; CDR3: CASSSPVGQGRTEAFF; DNA: TGTGCCAGCAGCTCTCCGGTGGGACAGGGGCGTACTGAAGCTTTCTTT
size: NA; J: TRBJ2-5; V: TRBV5-1; D: TRBD2; CDR3: CASSVQPGGSPQETQYF; DNA: TGCGCCAGCAGCGTCCAGCCGGGAGGGTCCCCCCAAGAGACCCAGTACTTC
size: NA; J: TRBJ1-1; V: TRBV6-5; D: NA; CDR3: CASSYGAGALEAFF; DNA: TGTGCCAGCAGTTACGGGGCAGGGGCCCTTGAAGCTTTCTTT
size: NA; J: TRBJ2-4; V: TRBV7-9; D: NA; CDR3: CASSLGTVPKNIQYF; DNA: TGTGCCAGCAGCTTAGGGACAGTCCCTAAAAACATTCAGTACTTC
size: NA; J: TRBJ2-2; V: TRBV19; D: NA; CDR3: CASSSGVTGELFF; DNA: TGTGCCAGTAGTTCAGGGGTGACCGGGGAGCTGTTTTTT
size: few; J: TRBJ2-2; V: TRBV10-3; D: NA; CDR3: CAIRAGVTGELFF; DNA: TGTGCCATCAGGGCAGGGGTCACCGGGGAGCTGTTTTTT
size: NA; J: TRBJ1-1; V: TRBV12-3/TRBV12-4; D: NA; CDR3: CASSRAANTEAFF; DNA: TGTGCCAGCAGTAGGGCGGCGAACACTGAAGCTTTCTTT
size: once; J: TRBJ1-1; V: TRBV6-2/TRBV6-3; D: NA; CDR3: CASSYNRYGTLNTEAFF; DNA: TGTGCCAGCAGTTATAATCGCTACGGAACTTTGAACACTGAAGCTTTCTTT
size: NA; J: TRBJ2-7; V: TRBV7-2; D: NA; CDR3: CASSLAVGEEYEQYF; DNA: TGTGCCAGCAGCTTAGCGGTTGGGGAGGAGTACGAGCAGTACTTC
size: NA; J: TRBJ2-7; V: TRBV4-2; D: NA; CDR3: CASSLKIDTSYEQYF; DNA: TGTGCCAGCAGCCTCAAGATAGACACTTCCTACGAGCAGTACTTC
size: NA; J: TRBJ2-7; V: TRBV6-2/TRBV6-3; D: NA; CDR3: CASSWTEMREQYF; DNA: TGTGCCAGCAGTTGGACAGAGATGCGAGAGCAGTACTTC
size: NA; J: TRBJ2-2; V: TRBV5-5; D: NA; CDR3: CASIPYGTNTGELFF; DNA: TGTGCCAGCATACCATACGGGACCAACACCGGGGAGCTGTTTTTT
size: NA; J: TRBJ2-7; V: TRBV6-5; D: NA; CDR3: CASIRNSYEQYF; DNA: TGTGCCAGCATTCGGAACTCCTACGAGCAGTACTTC
size: NA; J: TRBJ2-1; V: TRBV4-1; D: TRBD1; CDR3: CASSQFYRDRGRIEQFF; DNA: TGCGCCAGCAGCCAATTTTACCGGGACAGGGGGCGCATTGAGCAGTTCTTC